These T cell receptor beta chains were read from a single sample in a study of blood T cell repertoires in COVID-19. Method: immunoSEQ multiplex PCR; TCRdb's copy keeps in-frame clones and lacks some. The sample holds some 180,000 clones, 80% seen once. Sequences were obtained from PBMCs or T cells enriched from blood (not recorded which). The origin of the receptors is a man in his sixties who had been exposed to COVID-19. Both conserved end residues are part of each CDR3. Fields, in order: CDR3 protein, V gene, J gene, CDR3 length.

CDR3aa: CASSPGTSYNEQFF
v_gene: TRBV11-3
j_gene: TRBJ2-1
len: 14

CDR3aa: CASGRDRATETQYF
v_gene: TRBV12-5
j_gene: TRBJ2-5
len: 14

CDR3aa: CASSPPLGLAGRDTGELFF
v_gene: TRBV7-2
j_gene: TRBJ2-2
len: 19

CDR3aa: CASSPPGLAASWQFF
v_gene: TRBV18
j_gene: TRBJ2-1
len: 15

CDR3aa: CASSQDEDRGQPQHF
v_gene: TRBV3-1/TRBV3-2
j_gene: TRBJ1-5
len: 15

CDR3aa: CASSLEGEGADTQYF
v_gene: TRBV7-9
j_gene: TRBJ2-3
len: 15

CDR3aa: CASRVDRTGLDTQYF
v_gene: TRBV7-2
j_gene: TRBJ2-3
len: 15

CDR3aa: CASSAPPTGLDGNEQFF
v_gene: TRBV9
j_gene: TRBJ2-1
len: 17

CDR3aa: CASSRRTSGTDEQYF
v_gene: TRBV5-6
j_gene: TRBJ2-7
len: 15

CDR3aa: CASSLTSGTARVYEQYF
v_gene: TRBV7-3
j_gene: TRBJ2-7
len: 17

CDR3aa: CAWSVPETSGYEQYF
v_gene: TRBV30
j_gene: TRBJ2-7
len: 15

CDR3aa: CATSSPAGGNYGYTF
v_gene: TRBV15
j_gene: TRBJ1-2
len: 15

CDR3aa: CASSLSAGNYGYTF
v_gene: TRBV5-1
j_gene: TRBJ1-2
len: 14

CDR3aa: CASSRRTGRNTEAFF
v_gene: TRBV14
j_gene: TRBJ1-1
len: 15

CDR3aa: CSAGQGFDEQYF
v_gene: TRBV29-1
j_gene: TRBJ2-7
len: 12

CDR3aa: CASSATGGGTVTDTQYF
v_gene: TRBV27
j_gene: TRBJ2-3
len: 17

CDR3aa: CASSHGLAGGTGELFF
v_gene: TRBV3-1/TRBV3-2
j_gene: TRBJ2-2
len: 16

CDR3aa: CASGAVNNQPQHF
v_gene: TRBV19
j_gene: TRBJ1-5
len: 13

CDR3aa: CATGWGRYNSPLHF
v_gene: TRBV6-5
j_gene: TRBJ1-6
len: 14

CDR3aa: CSGEEGGETQYF
v_gene: TRBV29-1
j_gene: TRBJ2-5
len: 12

CDR3aa: CASRLRTGVEQFF
v_gene: TRBV3-1/TRBV3-2
j_gene: TRBJ2-1
len: 13

CDR3aa: CAWRNRGFGANVLTF
v_gene: TRBV30
j_gene: TRBJ2-6
len: 15

CDR3aa: CATLGQGYTF
v_gene: TRBV6-5
j_gene: TRBJ1-2
len: 10

CDR3aa: CASRTVDGYTF
v_gene: TRBV21-1
j_gene: TRBJ1-2
len: 11

CDR3aa: CACRQGGSYNSPLHF
v_gene: TRBV30
j_gene: TRBJ1-6
len: 15

CDR3aa: CAWGSGSLSNQPQHF
v_gene: TRBV30
j_gene: TRBJ1-5
len: 15

CDR3aa: CASSRRVSGRPNNEQFF
v_gene: TRBV5-6
j_gene: TRBJ2-1
len: 17

CDR3aa: CASSLLRGARNEQFF
v_gene: TRBV5-1
j_gene: TRBJ2-1
len: 15

CDR3aa: CASSVPGPNTEAFF
v_gene: TRBV9
j_gene: TRBJ1-1
len: 14

CDR3aa: CASSPYTGSHEQYF
v_gene: TRBV3-1/TRBV3-2
j_gene: TRBJ2-7
len: 14

CDR3aa: CASLREQGTEAFF
v_gene: TRBV19
j_gene: TRBJ1-1
len: 13

CDR3aa: CASSARTGAYNEQFF
v_gene: TRBV27
j_gene: TRBJ2-1
len: 15